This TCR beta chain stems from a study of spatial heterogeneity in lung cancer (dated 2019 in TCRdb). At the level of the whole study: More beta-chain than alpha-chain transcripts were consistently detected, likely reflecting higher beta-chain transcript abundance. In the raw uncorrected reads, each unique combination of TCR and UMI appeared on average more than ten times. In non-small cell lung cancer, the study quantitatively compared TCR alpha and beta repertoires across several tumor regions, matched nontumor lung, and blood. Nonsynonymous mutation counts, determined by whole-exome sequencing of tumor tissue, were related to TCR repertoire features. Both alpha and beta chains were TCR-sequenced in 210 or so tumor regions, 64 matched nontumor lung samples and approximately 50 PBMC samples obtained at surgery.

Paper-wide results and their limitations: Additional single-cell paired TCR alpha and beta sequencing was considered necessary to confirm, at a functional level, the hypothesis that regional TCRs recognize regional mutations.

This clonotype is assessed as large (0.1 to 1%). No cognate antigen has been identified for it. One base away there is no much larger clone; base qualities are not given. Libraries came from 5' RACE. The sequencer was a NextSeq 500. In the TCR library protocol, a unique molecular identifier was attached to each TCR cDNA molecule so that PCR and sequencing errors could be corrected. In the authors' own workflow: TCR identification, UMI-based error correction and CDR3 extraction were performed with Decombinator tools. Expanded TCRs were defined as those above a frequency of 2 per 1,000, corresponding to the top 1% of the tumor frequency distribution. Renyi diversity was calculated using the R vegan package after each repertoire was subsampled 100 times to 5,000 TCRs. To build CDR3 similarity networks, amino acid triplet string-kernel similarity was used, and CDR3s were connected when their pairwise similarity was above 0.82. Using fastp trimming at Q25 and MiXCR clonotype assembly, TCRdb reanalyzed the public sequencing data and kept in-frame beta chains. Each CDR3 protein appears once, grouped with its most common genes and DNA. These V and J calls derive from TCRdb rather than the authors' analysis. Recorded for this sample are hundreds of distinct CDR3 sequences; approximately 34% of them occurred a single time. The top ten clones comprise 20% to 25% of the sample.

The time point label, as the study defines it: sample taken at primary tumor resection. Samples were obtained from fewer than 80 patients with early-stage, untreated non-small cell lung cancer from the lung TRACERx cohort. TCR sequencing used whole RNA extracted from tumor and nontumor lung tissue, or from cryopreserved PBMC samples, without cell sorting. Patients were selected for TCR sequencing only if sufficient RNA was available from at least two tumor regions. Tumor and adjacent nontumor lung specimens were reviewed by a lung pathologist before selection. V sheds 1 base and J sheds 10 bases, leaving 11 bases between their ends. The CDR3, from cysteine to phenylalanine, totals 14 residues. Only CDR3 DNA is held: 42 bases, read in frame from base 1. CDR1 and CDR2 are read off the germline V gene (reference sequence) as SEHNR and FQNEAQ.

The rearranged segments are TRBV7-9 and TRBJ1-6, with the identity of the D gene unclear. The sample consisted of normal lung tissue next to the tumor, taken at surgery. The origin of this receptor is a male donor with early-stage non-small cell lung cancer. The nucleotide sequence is TGTGCCAGCAGCTTAGAAGGGAATAGATCACCCCTCCACTTT. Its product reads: CASSLEGNRSPLHF.